This T cell receptor beta chain was obtained from a study of human T cells and chemical hapten exposure. As for the study in general: Patients, chiefly female, had alopecia areata, totalis or universalis.

CDR1 and CDR2 (germline): SGHRS, YFSETQ. Trimming removed 5 bases at V and 5 bases at J, with 19 bases between. CDR3 size: 15 residues. General study findings and limits: Positively correlated with patch test score were the counts of PT1 expanded TCRs.

As for time point: patch test 1, 2 weeks after DPC sensitization. Treatment described: therapeutic diphenylcyclopropenone sensitization with weekly scalp DPC. RNA extraction used unfractionated whole blood as the source of total RNA. Ahead of each patch test application, blood was drawn. Points on this clonotype: The antigen is not known.

TCRdb used MiXCR to reprocess the RACE reads, holding one entry per CDR3 protein. The sample has 35,000 or so distinct CDR3 sequences, 5.5% to 8% seen once. The sequence came from a woman aged 25 to 45 with alopecia areata. Some clones in this sample may be carry-over from other donors' samples. The V gene is TRBV5-1, the J gene TRBJ2-5; the D gene could be TRBD1 or TRBD2 (6 bases each). The material sequenced was whole blood, taken in connection with sensitization to the hapten diphenylcyclopropenone (DPC). The CDR3 DNA sequence: TGCGCCAGCAGTCCCGTGGGGGGCCCGGAGGAGACCCAGTACTTC. Translation gives CASSPVGGPEETQYF.